The T cell receptor beta chain described here comes from a study of graft-versus-host responses after intestinal transplantation. Overall study: Uniformly, recipients were administered anti-thymocyte globulin induction with subsequent tacrolimus and steroids for around three years.

TCRdb's copy holds only in-frame clones and misses some; the assay was immunoSEQ multiplex PCR. The sample lists 25,000 to 35,000 clones; about three quarters were seen once. Whole-study results and caveats: Early after transplant, HvG clones declined as circulating GvH clones peaked. Across patients carrying graft-donor T cell macrochimerism, allografts held high graft-versus-host to host-versus-graft clonal ratios. In recipient marrow, GvH clones were found, and some appeared first in ileum or blood.

Notes on this clone: No antigen is known for it.

From the graft tissue, intraepithelial and lamina propria lymphocytes were released through processing. This receptor was obtained from a human patient who received an intestinal transplant, so some T cells may come from the graft donor. The source was ileum tissue, collected 98 days after intestinal transplantation.

In DNA form, the CDR3 reads TGCAGCACCCTACTTGGGCAGAACACTGAAGCTTTCTTT. Translated: CSTLLGQNTEAFF. The chain has TRBV29-1 and TRBJ1-1; D is undetermined. CDR3 length: 13 amino acids. The ends were cut back, 8 bases at V and 1 base at J, with 14 bases in the middle. Germline CDR1 is SQVTM and CDR2 is ANQGSEA.